Listed below are T cell receptor beta chains from one sample, sequenced in a study of blood T cell dynamics during melanoma immunotherapy. The protocol was immunoSEQ multiplex PCR, while the TCRdb copy is restricted to in-frame clones and leaves out a portion. The sample comprises approximately 7,000 clones, approximately 83% of which are singletons, and 36% rests with the top ten. The specimen was blood, collected from a patient treated with checkpoint blockade. Receptor source: a human donor with melanoma. Some clones in this sample may be carry-over from other donors' samples. Each CDR3 is given with its conserved first and last residue. Fields, in order: V gene, D gene, clone size, J gene, CDR3 DNA, CDR3 protein. A D gene is named only where the DNA matches it firmly. Not all rows give a size; the values are once, few, many and, for expanded clones, a class.

V: TRBV9; D: NA; size: NA; J: TRBJ1-2; DNA: TGTGCCAGCAGCTCGAGTCTAGGACAGCTCTATGGCTACACCTTC; CDR3: CASSSSLGQLYGYTF
V: TRBV27; D: TRBD1; size: NA; J: TRBJ1-1; DNA: TGTGCCAGCAGCACTAGCTGGACAGGGGGCCCGAACACTGAAGCTTTCTTT; CDR3: CASSTSWTGGPNTEAFF
V: TRBV28; D: NA; size: NA; J: TRBJ2-6; DNA: TGTGCCAGCAGCCTTCCCTCTGGGGCCAACGTCCTGACTTTC; CDR3: CASSLPSGANVLTF
V: TRBV7-2; D: NA; size: NA; J: TRBJ2-2; DNA: TGTGCCAGCAGCCCCTCTCCGGCCCCCGGGGAGCTGTTTTTT; CDR3: CASSPSPAPGELFF
V: TRBV6-6; D: TRBD1; size: NA; J: TRBJ1-5; DNA: TGTGCCAGCAGCTGGGGACAGCCAGGAGGGGATCAGCCCCAGCATTTT; CDR3: CASSWGQPGGDQPQHF
V: TRBV5-4; D: TRBD1; size: few; J: TRBJ1-6; DNA: TGTGCCAGCAGCAAACTGGAACAGGGGGCAGGATCACCCCTCCACTTT; CDR3: CASSKLEQGAGSPLHF
V: TRBV7-9; D: NA; size: NA; J: TRBJ2-6; DNA: TGTGCCAGCAGCCCACGTCCGGGGCTTGGGGCCAACGTCCTGACTTTC; CDR3: CASSPRPGLGANVLTF
V: TRBV5-1; D: NA; size: NA; J: TRBJ2-5; DNA: TGCGCCAGCAGAAACGACCCCCAACAAGAGACCCAGTACTTC; CDR3: CASRNDPQQETQYF
V: TRBV5-1; D: TRBD2; size: NA; J: TRBJ2-7; DNA: TGCGCCAGCACCAGGGGTGGCTCTAGCGGGATTAGTCACGAGCAGTACTTC; CDR3: CASTRGGSSGISHEQYF
V: TRBV19; D: NA; size: NA; J: TRBJ1-4; DNA: TGTGCCAGTGGCAGGGCCCAAGGAGAAAAACTGTTTTTT; CDR3: CASGRAQGEKLFF
V: TRBV18; D: TRBD1; size: once; J: TRBJ2-3; DNA: TGTGCCAGCTCACCGACAGGGCCCTTTCAAACAGATACGCAGTATTTT; CDR3: CASSPTGPFQTDTQYF
V: TRBV27; D: NA; size: NA; J: TRBJ2-3; DNA: TGTGCCAGCAGTTTATTACAAACTAGCACAGATACGCAGTATTTT; CDR3: CASSLLQTSTDTQYF
V: TRBV15; D: NA; size: NA; J: TRBJ2-2; DNA: TGTGCCACCAGCATTAATGAGGGGGCCGGGGAGCTGTTTTTT; CDR3: CATSINEGAGELFF
V: TRBV7-2; D: TRBD2; size: NA; J: TRBJ2-1; DNA: TGTGCCAGCAGCTCCTTGGGACTAGCGGGGTACAATGAGCAGTTCTTC; CDR3: CASSSLGLAGYNEQFF
V: TRBV7-7; D: TRBD1; size: NA; J: TRBJ2-5; DNA: TGTGCCAGCAGCCCTGGACAGGGAGGTCAAGAGACCCAGTACTTC; CDR3: CASSPGQGGQETQYF
V: TRBV28; D: NA; size: NA; J: TRBJ1-2; DNA: TGTGCCAGCAGTTTCGAGGGGATCGGTGGCTACACCTTC; CDR3: CASSFEGIGGYTF
V: TRBV19; D: TRBD2; size: NA; J: TRBJ2-1; DNA: TGTGCCAGTAGCAGACTAGCGGGAGCCGAAAATGAGCAGTTCTTC; CDR3: CASSRLAGAENEQFF
V: TRBV27; D: NA; size: NA; J: TRBJ1-5; DNA: TGTGCCAGCAGTAGACGATTCGGGGGCCAGCCCCAGCATTTT; CDR3: CASSRRFGGQPQHF
V: TRBV9; D: TRBD1; size: NA; J: TRBJ2-1; DNA: TGTGCCAGCAGCGTAGTTGGGGGGCAGGGGGCGAGTGAGCAGTTCTTC; CDR3: CASSVVGGQGASEQFF
V: TRBV5-1; D: TRBD1; size: NA; J: TRBJ2-7; DNA: TGCGCCAGCAGCTTACAGGGGTCGACCTACGAGCAGTACTTC; CDR3: CASSLQGSTYEQYF
V: TRBV6-1; D: TRBD2; size: NA; J: TRBJ2-1; DNA: TGTGCCAGCAGTGAGGGGTGGGAGGGCTCTGAGCAGTTCTTC; CDR3: CASSEGWEGSEQFF
V: TRBV28; D: TRBD2; size: NA; J: TRBJ2-3; DNA: TGTGCCAGCAGTAATCAAGGGACTAGCGACACAGATACGCAGTATTTT; CDR3: CASSNQGTSDTDTQYF
V: TRBV2; D: TRBD1; size: NA; J: TRBJ1-6; DNA: TGTGCCAGCAATCGGGACAGAGGACCCCTCCACTTT; CDR3: CASNRDRGPLHF
V: TRBV7-9; D: TRBD1; size: few; J: TRBJ1-2; DNA: TGTGCCAGCAGCCCGGGACAGCTAACCTATGGCTACACCTTC; CDR3: CASSPGQLTYGYTF
V: TRBV6-5; D: NA; size: NA; J: TRBJ1-1; DNA: TGTGCCAGCAGTTATCGGGAGGACACTGAAGCTTTCTTT; CDR3: CASSYREDTEAFF
V: TRBV6-1; D: TRBD2; size: NA; J: TRBJ2-3; DNA: TGTGCCAGCAGTGGGGGGTGGCGGGAGCCCCCAGATACGCAGTATTTT; CDR3: CASSGGWREPPDTQYF
V: TRBV9; D: TRBD1; size: once; J: TRBJ2-3; DNA: TGTGCCAGCAGCGAAGGGGGCCAGCGAGATACGCAGTATTTT; CDR3: CASSEGGQRDTQYF
V: TRBV28; D: NA; size: once; J: TRBJ2-5; DNA: TGTGCCAGCAGTTCCCCCCTACTAGAGGGTGGAGAGACCCAGTACTTC; CDR3: CASSSPLLEGGETQYF
V: TRBV2; D: NA; size: NA; J: TRBJ2-1; DNA: TGTGCCAGCAGCGCGGGGTCCTACAATGAGCAGTTCTTC; CDR3: CASSAGSYNEQFF
V: TRBV7-9; D: NA; size: NA; J: TRBJ1-5; DNA: TGTGCCAGCAGCACTGACCGACAGCTAAATCAGCCCCAGCATTTT; CDR3: CASSTDRQLNQPQHF
V: TRBV6-5; D: NA; size: few; J: TRBJ2-7; DNA: TGTGCCAGCAGTTACACCGGCTCCTACGAGCAGTACTTC; CDR3: CASSYTGSYEQYF
V: TRBV11-3; D: TRBD2; size: NA; J: TRBJ2-3; DNA: TGTGCCAGCAGCCTCCGGACTAGCGGGGATAGCACAGATACGCAGTATTTT; CDR3: CASSLRTSGDSTDTQYF
V: TRBV5-4; D: NA; size: NA; J: TRBJ2-1; DNA: TGTGCCAGCAGCTTAAGACTGAGTAACCCCTACAATGAGCAGTTCTTC; CDR3: CASSLRLSNPYNEQFF
V: TRBV28; D: NA; size: few; J: TRBJ1-6; DNA: TGTGCCAGCAGTCACGACCCATGGATCCCCAATTCACCCCTCCACTTT; CDR3: CASSHDPWIPNSPLHF
V: TRBV5-4; D: TRBD2; size: NA; J: TRBJ2-3; DNA: TGTGCCAGCAGCTTAGATACTAGCGGGTCGGGAGATACGCAGTATTTT; CDR3: CASSLDTSGSGDTQYF
V: TRBV5-6; D: NA; size: NA; J: TRBJ2-3; DNA: TGTGCCAGCAGCTTGTCTAGAGCAGATACGCAGTATTTT; CDR3: CASSLSRADTQYF
V: TRBV28; D: TRBD2; size: NA; J: TRBJ2-2; DNA: TGTGCCAGCAGTTGGGCCAGTCCCGCGGGAGCCGGGGAGCTGTTTTTT; CDR3: CASSWASPAGAGELFF
V: TRBV27; D: NA; size: few; J: TRBJ1-6; DNA: TGTGCCAGCAGTTCGCTCGTCCCGCAAAATTCACCCCTCCACTTT; CDR3: CASSSLVPQNSPLHF
V: TRBV11-2; D: NA; size: NA; J: TRBJ2-7; DNA: TGTGCCAGCAGCTTAGCCGGGGGTTACTACGAGCAGTACTTC; CDR3: CASSLAGGYYEQYF
V: TRBV5-1; D: NA; size: NA; J: TRBJ2-7; DNA: TGCGCCAGCAGCTTGGTAGCAGGGGCGAGTAATTACGAGCAGTACTTC; CDR3: CASSLVAGASNYEQYF
V: TRBV11-1; D: NA; size: NA; J: TRBJ1-3; DNA: TGTGCCAGCAGGTCCGACGGGGGTACCTCTGGAAACACCATATATTTT; CDR3: CASRSDGGTSGNTIYF